Listed below are T cell receptor beta chains from one sample, sequenced in a study of T cells in Graves' hyperthyroidism and ophthalmopathy. TCRdb independently ran MiXCR on the multiplex PCR reads; one entry per CDR3 protein. The sample holds around 700,000 distinct CDR3 sequences, roughly a third seen once. The source material was blood. These receptors were collected from a woman aged 40 to 50 with Graves' hyperthyroidism. Each CDR3 is given with its conserved first and last residue. A D gene is named only where the DNA matches it firmly. Size tells how often a clone was seen (once, few, many) or the class of an expanded clone, and some rows leave it out.

>NA|TRBV13|TRBJ2-7|NA
CASSPPGTIYEQYF
TGTGCCAGCAGCCCCCCCGGGACAATCTACGAGCAGTACTTC
>NA|TRBV28|TRBJ1-2|NA
CASNLEQIIGGYTF
TGTGCCAGCAATTTAGAACAGATCATTGGTGGCTACACCTTC
>TRBD1|TRBV20-1|TRBJ1-6|many
CSATRAGGAISYNSPLHF
TGCAGTGCCACCAGGGCAGGGGGTGCCATCTCCTATAATTCACCCCTCCACTTT
>NA|TRBV14|TRBJ2-2|NA
CAGSQGTPWPGELFF
TGTGCCGGCAGCCAAGGCACCCCGTGGCCCGGGGAGCTGTTTTTT
>NA|TRBV7-2|TRBJ1-3|NA
CANSFYRDSGNTIYF
TGTGCCAACAGCTTCTACAGGGACTCTGGAAACACCATATACTTT
>TRBD1|TRBV12-5|TRBJ2-5|few
CASELTGGRGETQYF
TGTGCTAGTGAACTCACAGGGGGCCGGGGAGAGACCCAGTACTTC
>NA|TRBV29-1|TRBJ2-7|NA
CSSDILTYEQYF
TGCAGCTCGGATATCCTAACCTACGAGCAGTACTTC
>NA|TRBV20-1|TRBJ1-2|many
CSAQGSSGGYGYTF
TGCAGTGCCCAGGGGAGTTCCGGAGGGTATGGCTACACCTTC
>NA|TRBV28|TRBJ1-1|NA
CASSGWEGQSNTEAFF
TGTGCCAGCAGCGGCTGGGAAGGACAATCGAACACTGAAGCTTTCTTT
>NA|TRBV7-9|TRBJ1-5|NA
CASSVQGGNQPQHF
TGTGCCAGCAGCGTCCAGGGTGGCAATCAGCCCCAGCATTTT
>NA|TRBV10-3|TRBJ1-5|NA
CAISESILGDEQPQHF
TGTGCCATCAGTGAGTCGATATTGGGGGACGAGCAGCCCCAGCATTTT
>NA|TRBV9|TRBJ2-2|NA
CASSGGIERVISGELFF
TGTGCCAGCAGCGGGGGGATTGAAAGGGTGATTTCCGGGGAGCTGTTTTTT
>NA|TRBV11-3|TRBJ1-1|NA
CASSRTVTEAFF
TGTGCCAGCAGCCGGACAGTCACTGAAGCTTTCTTT
>TRBD1|TRBV7-8|TRBJ1-3|NA
CAYQTGGPGNTIYF
TGTGCCTATCAGACAGGGGGTCCTGGAAACACCATATATTTT
>NA|TRBV12-3/TRBV12-4|TRBJ1-5|NA
CASSPLGQWHQPQHF
TGTGCCAGCAGCCCCCTCGGACAGTGGCATCAGCCCCAGCATTTT
>NA|TRBV27|TRBJ2-7|NA
CASSVSRGNEQYF
TGTGCCAGCAGTGTTTCCAGGGGTAACGAGCAGTACTTC
>TRBD1|TRBV19|TRBJ1-1|few
CASTLGQGNTEAFF
TGTGCCAGTACCCTGGGACAGGGGAACACTGAAGCTTTCTTT
>TRBD1|TRBV10-3|TRBJ1-2|NA
CAIRKTGTDNYGYTF
TGTGCCATCAGGAAGACCGGGACAGACAACTATGGCTACACCTTC
>TRBD1|TRBV10-3|TRBJ2-6|NA
CAPRQGSSGANVLTF
TGTGCGCCCCGACAGGGTAGCTCTGGGGCCAACGTCCTGACTTTC
>NA|TRBV20-1|TRBJ1-5|few
CSARDWGQLNQPQHF
TGCAGTGCTAGAGATTGGGGGCAACTTAATCAGCCCCAGCATTTT
>NA|TRBV28|TRBJ2-7|few
CASGDRTATYEQYF
TGTGCCAGCGGCGACAGGACTGCCACCTACGAGCAGTACTTC
>TRBD2|TRBV20-1|TRBJ2-7|many
CSAPATSGNSYEQYF
TGCAGTGCCCCGGCGACTAGCGGGAACTCCTACGAGCAGTACTTC
>NA|TRBV7-9|TRBJ1-2|many
CASSLEVWEAYGYTF
TGTGCCAGCAGCTTAGAGGTCTGGGAGGCCTATGGCTACACCTTC
>NA|TRBV7-9|TRBJ2-2|NA
CASSLVSPNTGELFF
TGTGCCAGCAGCTTGGTGTCACCGAACACCGGGGAGCTGTTTTTT
>NA|TRBV4-1|TRBJ1-3|NA
CASSHLTSGNTIYF
TGCGCCAGCAGCCACTTGACCTCTGGAAACACCATATATTTT
>NA|TRBV12-3/TRBV12-4|TRBJ1-1|many
CASSYIGLEAFF
TGTGCCAGCAGTTATATTGGACTTGAAGCCTTCTTT
>NA|TRBV12-3/TRBV12-4|TRBJ1-1|few
CASTSARGNTEAFF
TGTGCCAGCACCTCGGCGAGGGGGAACACTGAAGCTTTCTTT
>NA|TRBV27|TRBJ1-5|few
CASSEQGLWSNQPQHF
TGTGCCAGCAGTGAACAGGGATTGTGGAGCAATCAGCCCCAGCATTTT
>NA|TRBV9|TRBJ1-1|many
CASSVEGLNTEAFF
TGTGCCAGCAGCGTAGAAGGGCTGAACACTGAAGCTTTCTTT
>TRBD1|TRBV4-3|TRBJ2-7|NA
CASSQDHKQGVTYEQYF
TGCGCCAGCAGCCAAGATCACAAGCAGGGGGTAACCTACGAGCAGTACTTC
>NA|TRBV4-3|TRBJ2-5|NA
CASSNIDGTQYF
TGCGCCAGCAGCAACATTGACGGGACCCAGTACTTC
>TRBD1|TRBV7-9|TRBJ2-7|once
CASSLYTLGQPTYEQYF
TGTGCCAGCAGTTTATATACCCTGGGACAGCCGACCTACGAGCAGTACTTC
>TRBD1|TRBV20-1|TRBJ1-2|NA
CSASWGQGGYTF
TGCAGTGCTAGTTGGGGACAGGGGGGCTACACCTTC
>TRBD1|TRBV20-1|TRBJ1-1|few
CSATEGARSEAFF
TGCAGTGCTACTGAGGGGGCGAGGTCTGAAGCTTTCTTT
>NA|TRBV12-3/TRBV12-4|TRBJ1-5|many
CASSLGKVGNQPQHF
TGTGCCAGCAGTTTGGGGAAGGTTGGCAATCAGCCCCAGCATTTT
>TRBD1|TRBV4-3|TRBJ1-1|NA
CASSQEGSGQVAFF
TGCGCCAGCAGCCAAGAGGGGTCGGGACAGGTCGCTTTCTTT
>NA|TRBV10-3|TRBJ2-7|NA
CAISESNDYEQYF
TGTGCCATCAGTGAGTCCAATGACTACGAGCAGTACTTC
>NA|TRBV19|TRBJ1-4|many
CASSSGPGGKLFF
TGTGCCAGTAGTTCCGGGCCGGGGGGGAAACTGTTTTTT
>TRBD1|TRBV6-2/TRBV6-3|TRBJ2-7|NA
CASTPGDRVEQYF
TGTGCCAGCACTCCCGGAGACAGGGTTGAGCAGTACTTC
>NA|TRBV7-9|TRBJ2-5|many
CASSLRDQETQYF
TGTGCCAGCAGCTTAAGGGACCAAGAGACCCAGTACTTC
>NA|TRBV7-2|TRBJ1-3|many
CASTFISGFVGNTIYF
TGTGCCAGCACCTTTATTTCAGGGTTTGTGGGAAACACCATATATTTT
>NA|TRBV6-5|TRBJ1-3|NA
CASSYLGGYGNTIYF
TGTGCCAGCAGTTACTTGGGGGGTTATGGAAACACCATATATTTT
>TRBD1|TRBV7-9|TRBJ1-4|NA
CASSEGAYEKLFF
TGTGCCAGCAGCGAGGGGGCGTATGAAAAACTGTTTTTT
>TRBD1|TRBV5-1|TRBJ1-3|few
CASSLDRGPGNTIYF
TGCGCCAGCAGCTTAGACAGGGGGCCTGGAAACACCATATATTTT
>NA|TRBV20-1|TRBJ2-1|NA
CSARDLKSEEQFF
TGCAGTGCTAGGGACTTAAAATCGGAGGAGCAGTTCTTC